The clone carrying this TCR beta chain was seen only a few times. The antigen remains undetermined. This CDR3 is built from 16 residues. V shed 0 bases, J shed 6 bases, and the junction held 12 bases outside the gene matches. Per the germline V gene, CDR1 is SGHRS and CDR2 is YFSETQ. The entry originates in a study of T cell repertoires in cytomegalovirus infection. Study overall: It was the public TCR beta signatures that indicated both CMV infection and matching HLA type.

Study findings and constraints: Using cumulative public TCR beta family frequency, the authors identified those who carried CMV together with the relevant HLA.

One entry per CDR3 protein, called by TCRdb with MiXCR from the reads. The sample contains about 52,000 distinct CDR3 sequences, roughly 21% of which appear only once. The receptor was isolated from a human donor in good health (CMV status not recorded). Some clones in this sample may be carry-over from other donors' samples. The specimen comprised CD8+ T cells from cultured PBMCs, sampled from culture after CMV antigen stimulation. This rearrangement joins TRBV5-1 to TRBJ2-7, with 7 bases aligning to TRBD2. This CDR3 reads CASSLELRGKEGEQYF. CDR3 in DNA: TGCGCCAGCAGCTTGGAGCTGCGGGGGAAGGAAGGCGAGCAGTACTTC.